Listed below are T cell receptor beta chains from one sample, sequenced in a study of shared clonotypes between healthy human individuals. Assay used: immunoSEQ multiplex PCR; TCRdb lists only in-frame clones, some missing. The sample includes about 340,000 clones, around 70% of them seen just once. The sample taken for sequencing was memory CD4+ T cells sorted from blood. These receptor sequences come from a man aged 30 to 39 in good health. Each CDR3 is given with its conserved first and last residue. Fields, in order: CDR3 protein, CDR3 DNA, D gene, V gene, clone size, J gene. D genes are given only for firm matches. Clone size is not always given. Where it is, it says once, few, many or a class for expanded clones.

CDR3: CASSEVGQPQHF; DNA: TGCGCCAGCAGTGAAGTCGGTCAGCCCCAGCATTTT; D: NA; V: TRBV10-2; size: NA; J: TRBJ1-5
CDR3: CSVVRATGEKLFF; DNA: TGCAGCGTTGTCAGGGCGACAGGCGAAAAACTGTTTTTT; D: NA; V: TRBV29-1; size: NA; J: TRBJ1-4
CDR3: CASSSDRGLLNTEAFF; DNA: TGTGCCAGCAGTTCGGACAGGGGGCTCCTGAACACTGAAGCTTTCTTT; D: TRBD1; V: TRBV6-5; size: NA; J: TRBJ1-1
CDR3: CASSMDEGLNQPQHF; DNA: TGTGCCAGTAGTATGGACGAGGGTCTTAATCAGCCCCAGCATTTT; D: NA; V: TRBV19; size: NA; J: TRBJ1-5
CDR3: CASSLLELGEQFF; DNA: TGTGCCAGCAGCTTACTCGAGTTGGGTGAGCAGTTCTTC; D: NA; V: TRBV7-8; size: NA; J: TRBJ2-1
CDR3: CASSPRLSYNEQFF; DNA: TGTGCCAGCAGCCCGCGGTTGAGTTACAATGAGCAGTTCTTC; D: NA; V: TRBV14; size: NA; J: TRBJ2-1
CDR3: CAWSATSHVGTQYF; DNA: TGTGCCTGGAGCGCGACTAGCCACGTTGGTACCCAGTACTTC; D: TRBD2; V: TRBV30; size: NA; J: TRBJ2-5
CDR3: CASSPSIPGGRDGYTF; DNA: TGTGCCAGCAGCCCGTCGATTCCCGGAGGCAGGGATGGCTACACCTTC; D: NA; V: TRBV11-3; size: NA; J: TRBJ1-2
CDR3: CASTNANEQFF; DNA: TGTGCCAGCACCAACGCCAATGAGCAGTTCTTC; D: NA; V: TRBV6-1; size: NA; J: TRBJ2-1
CDR3: CASSLLRVSTYEQYF; DNA: TGTGCCAGCAGTTTATTGAGAGTTTCAACCTACGAGCAGTACTTC; D: NA; V: TRBV28; size: NA; J: TRBJ2-7
CDR3: CATSGPRDYNEQFF; DNA: TGTGCCACCTCAGGGCCTAGGGACTACAATGAGCAGTTCTTC; D: NA; V: TRBV15; size: NA; J: TRBJ2-1
CDR3: CASSTLRGLMGETQYF; DNA: TGTGCCAGCAGCACCCTCCGGGGTTTAATGGGGGAGACCCAGTACTTC; D: NA; V: TRBV7-2; size: NA; J: TRBJ2-5
CDR3: CASSAAGSPPETQYF; DNA: TGCGCCAGCAGCGCCGCAGGCTCCCCTCCGGAGACCCAGTACTTC; D: NA; V: TRBV5-1; size: NA; J: TRBJ2-5
CDR3: CATSRDGADYNEQFF; DNA: TGTGCCACCAGCAGAGATGGGGCAGATTACAATGAGCAGTTCTTC; D: NA; V: TRBV15; size: NA; J: TRBJ2-1
CDR3: CASSFGAGYNQPQHF; DNA: TGTGCCAGCAGCTTTGGGGCAGGGTATAATCAGCCCCAGCATTTT; D: NA; V: TRBV5-5; size: NA; J: TRBJ1-5
CDR3: CASQRGGSTDTQYF; DNA: TGCGCCAGCCAACGGGGGGGAAGCACAGATACGCAGTATTTT; D: TRBD2; V: TRBV5-1; size: NA; J: TRBJ2-3
CDR3: CAWSVQSGLSGNTIYF; DNA: TGTGCCTGGAGTGTACAATCGGGTCTCTCTGGAAACACCATATATTTT; D: NA; V: TRBV30; size: NA; J: TRBJ1-3
CDR3: CAPGRGPGELFF; DNA: TGCGCCCCCGGCAGGGGACCCGGGGAGCTGTTTTTT; D: NA; V: TRBV10-1; size: NA; J: TRBJ2-2
CDR3: CASSLDLFSYEQYF; DNA: TGTGCCAGCAGCTTAGACCTTTTCTCCTACGAGCAGTACTTC; D: NA; V: TRBV7-2; size: NA; J: TRBJ2-7
CDR3: CASHTGDGNTIYF; DNA: TGTGCCAGCCATACAGGGGACGGAAACACCATATATTTT; D: TRBD1; V: TRBV27; size: once; J: TRBJ1-3
CDR3: CASSLVAGPNTGELFF; DNA: TGCGCCAGCAGCTTGGTTGCGGGACCGAACACCGGGGAGCTGTTTTTT; D: NA; V: TRBV5-1; size: NA; J: TRBJ2-2
CDR3: CASSPRASGRGEQFF; DNA: TGTGCCAGCAGCCCCCGGGCTAGCGGGAGGGGTGAGCAGTTCTTC; D: TRBD2; V: TRBV9; size: NA; J: TRBJ2-1
CDR3: CASSSTWKNQVVCEQYF; DNA: TGTGCCAGCAGCTCGACTTGGAAAAACCAGGTCGTGTGCGAGCAGTACTTC; D: NA; V: TRBV5-4; size: NA; J: TRBJ2-7
CDR3: CASSGGSGGQETQYF; DNA: TGCGCCAGCAGCGGGGGGTCGGGAGGCCAAGAGACCCAGTACTTC; D: TRBD2; V: TRBV5-1; size: NA; J: TRBJ2-5
CDR3: CASSLAPGTGGSDEQFF; DNA: TGTGCTAGCAGCTTAGCTCCCGGGACAGGGGGCAGCGATGAGCAGTTCTTC; D: TRBD1; V: TRBV7-7; size: NA; J: TRBJ2-1
CDR3: CASSLAWQGSEQYF; DNA: TGTGCCAGCAGCTTAGCGTGGCAGGGGAGCGAGCAGTACTTC; D: NA; V: TRBV7-2; size: NA; J: TRBJ2-7
CDR3: CASSSTTGGAGANVLTF; DNA: TGCGCCAGCAGCTCCACGACAGGGGGAGCTGGGGCCAACGTCCTGACTTTC; D: TRBD1; V: TRBV5-1; size: NA; J: TRBJ2-6
CDR3: CAWRRTGAEQYF; DNA: TGTGCCTGGCGACGTACAGGGGCGGAGCAGTACTTC; D: TRBD1; V: TRBV30; size: NA; J: TRBJ2-7
CDR3: CASSKGDREGQPQHF; DNA: TGTGCCAGCAGCAAGGGGGACAGGGAGGGTCAGCCCCAGCATTTT; D: TRBD1; V: TRBV9; size: NA; J: TRBJ1-5
CDR3: CASSLSGDYGYTF; DNA: TGTGCCAGCAGTTTGTCAGGGGACTATGGCTACACCTTC; D: NA; V: TRBV28; size: few; J: TRBJ1-2
CDR3: CSAERREAFF; DNA: TGCAGCGCTGAGCGCCGGGAGGCTTTCTTT; D: NA; V: TRBV29-1; size: NA; J: TRBJ1-1
CDR3: CASSKGFNEKLFF; DNA: TGTGCCAGCAGCAAGGGGTTTAATGAAAAACTGTTTTTT; D: NA; V: TRBV11-2; size: NA; J: TRBJ1-4
CDR3: CASSLGGQGPEAFF; DNA: TGTGCCAGCAGCTTGGGTGGACAGGGCCCTGAAGCTTTCTTT; D: TRBD1; V: TRBV5-4; size: NA; J: TRBJ1-1
CDR3: CASSLLGTGEGYEQYF; DNA: TGTGCCAGCAGCCTCCTGGGGACAGGGGAGGGCTACGAGCAGTACTTC; D: TRBD1; V: TRBV28; size: NA; J: TRBJ2-7
CDR3: CASSPGTGSNQPQHF; DNA: TGTGCCAGCAGCCCCGGGACAGGTAGCAATCAGCCCCAGCATTTT; D: TRBD1; V: TRBV5-6; size: NA; J: TRBJ1-5
CDR3: CASTREINSYEQYF; DNA: TGTGCCAGCACCAGGGAAATCAACTCCTACGAGCAGTACTTC; D: NA; V: TRBV7-2; size: few; J: TRBJ2-7
CDR3: CASSARSSYEQYF; DNA: TGTGCCAGCAGTGCTAGGAGCTCCTACGAGCAGTACTTC; D: NA; V: TRBV6-1; size: NA; J: TRBJ2-7
CDR3: CASSQDTAGGETQYF; DNA: TGCGCCAGCAGCCAAGATACCGCAGGGGGTGAGACCCAGTACTTC; D: TRBD1; V: TRBV4-1; size: NA; J: TRBJ2-5
CDR3: CASSLSVGDPYEQYF; DNA: TGTGCCAGCAGTTTATCTGTAGGGGACCCCTACGAGCAGTACTTC; D: NA; V: TRBV28; size: NA; J: TRBJ2-7
CDR3: CASSERRLAGPNEQFF; DNA: TGTGCCAGCAGTGAACGTCGACTAGCGGGACCCAATGAGCAGTTCTTC; D: TRBD2; V: TRBV2; size: NA; J: TRBJ2-1
CDR3: CASSLSPGGTEAFF; DNA: TGCGCCAGCAGCTTGTCTCCAGGGGGCACTGAAGCTTTCTTT; D: TRBD1; V: TRBV5-1; size: NA; J: TRBJ1-1
CDR3: CASSLDRNTIYF; DNA: TGTGCCAGCAGCTTGGATAGAAACACCATATATTTT; D: NA; V: TRBV5-4; size: once; J: TRBJ1-3
CDR3: CASSVIGTEAFF; DNA: TGTGCCAGCAGTGTGATCGGCACTGAAGCTTTCTTT; D: NA; V: TRBV2; size: NA; J: TRBJ1-1
CDR3: CASSMTRGGYTF; DNA: TGTGCCAGTAGTATGACCAGGGGAGGCTACACCTTC; D: NA; V: TRBV19; size: NA; J: TRBJ1-2
CDR3: CASSVTGDNEQFF; DNA: TGCGCCAGCAGCGTGACAGGGGACAATGAGCAGTTCTTC; D: TRBD1; V: TRBV5-1; size: NA; J: TRBJ2-1